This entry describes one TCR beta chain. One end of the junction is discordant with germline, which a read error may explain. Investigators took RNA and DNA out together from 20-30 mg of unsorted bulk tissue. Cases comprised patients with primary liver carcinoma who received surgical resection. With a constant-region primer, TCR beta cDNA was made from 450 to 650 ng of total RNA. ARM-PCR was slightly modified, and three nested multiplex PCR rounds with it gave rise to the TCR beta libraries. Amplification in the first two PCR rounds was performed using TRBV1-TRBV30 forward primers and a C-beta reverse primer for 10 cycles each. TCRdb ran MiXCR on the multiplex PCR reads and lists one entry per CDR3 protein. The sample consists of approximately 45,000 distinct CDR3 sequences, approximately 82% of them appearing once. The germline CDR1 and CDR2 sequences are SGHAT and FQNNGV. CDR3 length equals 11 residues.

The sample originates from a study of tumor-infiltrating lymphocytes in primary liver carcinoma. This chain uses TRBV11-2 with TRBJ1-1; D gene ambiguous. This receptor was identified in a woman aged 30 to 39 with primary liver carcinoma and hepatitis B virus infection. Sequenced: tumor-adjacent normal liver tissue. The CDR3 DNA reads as TGTACCAGTAGCCCCGGAACAGAAGCTTTCTTT. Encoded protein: CTSSPGTEAFF.